What follows are 9 T cell receptor beta chains derived from one specimen sequenced in a study of blood T cell repertoires in COVID-19. TCRdb keeps only in-frame clones here, not all; method: immunoSEQ multiplex PCR. The sample lists 400,000 to 450,000 clones; about 87% were seen once. The source material was peripheral blood. The receptor set was obtained from a man aged 18 to 30 with COVID-19, enrolled during active disease.

This clone was observed many times. The chain joins TRBV4-1 to TRBJ1-1; TRBD1 might be the D (6 bases). This CDR3 is built from 16 residues. The V end lost 0 bases, the J end lost 1 base, and 12 bases lay between the germline ends. Germline V gene data show CDR1 as MGHRA and CDR2 as YSYEKL. CDR3 residues: CASSQDRGGPNTEAFF. CDR3 nucleotide sequence: TGCGCCAGCAGCCAAGATCGGGGGGGCCCGAACACTGAAGCTTTCTTT.

The chain joins TRBV6-5 to TRBJ1-2; 9 bases are shared with TRBD1. The CDR3 is 15 residues long. The V gene's germline CDR1 is MNHEY and CDR2 SVGAGI. Written as DNA, the CDR3 is TGTGCTGGCCGGGACAGGGATCCCTACGGCTATGGCTACACCTTC. This gives the protein CAGRDRDPYGYGYTF.

V usage is TRBV12-3 or TRBV12-4 and J usage is TRBJ2-7; the D gene is possibly TRBD2 (5 bases). Between the trimmed V and J ends, which lost 4 bases and 4 bases, there was a span of 8 bases. This CDR3 spans 12 amino acids. The DNA for the CDR3 is TGTGCCAGCAGTTGGGGAGTGTACGAGCAGTACTTC. Its protein is CASSWGVYEQYF.

CDR3 in DNA: TGTGCCAGCAGCTTGGGACAGGTTGCCACCTACGAGCAGTACTTC. This codes for CASSLGQVATYEQYF. The V gene is TRBV5-5, the J gene TRBJ2-7; tentatively, D is TRBD1 (6 bases). CDR1 SGHKS and CDR2 YYEKEE come from the germline V gene (reference sequence). CDR3 length: 15 amino acids. The ends were cut back, 0 bases at V and 2 bases at J, with 12 bases in the middle.

This clone was detected once. The rearrangement uses TRBV19 and TRBJ2-1; 10 bases align to TRBD1. V lost 1 base to trimming and J lost 6 bases; unmatched junction nucleotides: 3. CDR1 is LNHDA and CDR2 is SQIVND in the germline V gene (reference sequence). This CDR3 comprises 15 residues. The CDR3 nucleotides read TGTGCCAGTAGTATAGGGACAGGGGGGCGCAATGAGCAGTTCTTC. It is translated as CASSIGTGGRNEQFF.

The genes are TRBV27 and TRBJ2-7, with TRBD2 matching 7 bases. Germline trimming cut 8 bases from V and 5 bases from J; bases unmatched to any gene: 12. There are 14 residues in the CDR3. Looked up from germline, CDR1 is MNHEY and CDR2 is SMNVEV (reference sequence). CDR3 DNA sequence: TGTGCCAGCTCCCTCGGGGGGATTTTCCACGAGCAGTACTTC. It is translated as CASSLGGIFHEQYF.

The chain is built from TRBV25-1 and TRBJ2-5; possibly TRBD1 for D (5 bases). V lost 1 base, J lost 2 bases, and 8 bases lay in between. The CDR3 contains 14 residues. Germline assignment: CDR1 MGHDK and CDR2 SYGVNS. CDR3 nucleotide sequence: TGTGCCAGCAGTGAATCCGCAGGGCAAGAGACCCAGTACTTC. Amino acid sequence: CASSESAGQETQYF.

The rearrangement uses TRBV6-1 and TRBJ1-6, with 9 bases identical to TRBD1. Trimming at V came to 3 bases and at J to 9 bases, leaving 3 bases not matched to a gene. Germline CDR1 and CDR2: MNHNS and SASEGT. The CDR3 has 14 residues. CDR3: CASSEGQGSSPLHF. The DNA of the CDR3 is TGTGCCAGCAGTGAGGGACAGGGCAGTTCACCCCTCCACTTT.

This sequence joins TRBV11-3 and TRBJ1-2; D is perhaps TRBD1 (6 bases). The CDR3 is 17 residues long. Germline V gene data show CDR1 as SGHNT and CDR2 as YENEEA. V dropped 0 bases and J dropped 8 bases, with 22 bases sitting between them. CDR3 residues: CASSLEGVDRRPGGYTF. The CDR3 bases are TGTGCCAGCAGCTTAGAGGGGGTCGACAGGCGACCCGGGGGCTACACCTTC.